This entry lists 10 T cell receptor beta chains sequenced from one sample in a study of blood T cells in healthy people across ages. For the second PCR, which ran for about 6 to 12 cycles, a sample-barcoded 5' primer and a J-beta primer mix were used. TCRdb re-called the 5' RACE reads through MiXCR, storing one row per CDR3 protein. The repertoire holds about 800,000 distinct CDR3 sequences, about half seen once, with roughly 18% in the top ten. The sample taken for sequencing was blood. These receptors all stem from an elderly man in good health.

The V call is TRBV2, the J call TRBJ2-1, with D maybe TRBD1 (5 bases). Deletions cut 4 bases from V and 0 bases from J, with 10 bases between. Germline V lookup: CDR1 SNHLY, CDR2 FYNNEI. The length of the CDR3 is 15 residues. This chain's CDR3 is CASSAGASSYNEQFF. Written as DNA, the CDR3 is TGTGCCAGCAGTGCTGGGGCGAGCTCCTACAATGAGCAGTTCTTC.

The V and J genes are TRBV18 and TRBJ1-2; D is uncertain. The CDR3 consists of 14 residues. Trimming removed 0 bases from V and 6 bases from J, with 11 bases in between. From germline, CDR1 is KGHSH and CDR2 LQKENI. CDR3 nucleotide sequence: TGTGCCAGCTCACCACCGAGTGGGTATCATGGCTACACCTTC. This sequence encodes CASSPPSGYHGYTF.

The J gene is TRBJ2-3, the V gene TRBV6-2 or TRBV6-3; D unclear. Germline CDR1 MNHEY, CDR2 SVGEGT. CDR3 length: 12 residues. Trimming cost V 7 bases and J 0 bases, with 5 bases left between them. CDR3 sequence (DNA): TGTGCCAGCACCGACAGCACAGATACGCAGTATTTT. Its protein product is CASTDSTDTQYF.

This clonotype is a singleton in its sample. This chain uses TRBV6-6 with TRBJ2-5; a possible D gene is TRBD2 (5 bases). The V and J ends lost 7 bases and 0 bases respectively, with 9 bases between them. CDR1 is MNHNY and CDR2 is SVGAGI in the germline V gene (reference sequence). The CDR3 length is 13 residues. The CDR3 spells CASIELDQETQYF. In nucleotides, the CDR3 is TGTGCCAGCATAGAACTAGACCAAGAGACCCAGTACTTC.

The CDR3: CSASAGATGELFF. The CDR3 DNA reads TGCAGTGCTTCGGCAGGGGCCACCGGGGAGCTGTTTTTT. The genes are TRBV20-1 and TRBJ2-2; a weak D match, TRBD1 (6 bases). Trimming took off 5 bases at V and 4 bases at J, with 11 bases between the two ends. Per germline, CDR1 DFQATT and CDR2 SNEGSKA (reference sequence). CDR3 length: 13 residues.

This clonotype appeared a few times. V is TRBV7-6 and J is TRBJ2-5; weak D call: TRBD2 (5 bases). Trimming took off 2 bases at V and 1 base at J, with 11 bases between the two ends. Germline CDR1 reads SGHVS; CDR2 reads FNYEAQ. The CDR3 consists of 15 residues. CDR3 sequence (DNA): TGTGCCAGCAGCTTATACGGGAATCCCCAAGAGACCCAGTACTTC. Protein product: CASSLYGNPQETQYF.

The chain employs TRBV20-1 and TRBJ1-1; 10 bases match TRBD1. Losses at the gene ends were 5 bases for V and 7 bases for J; bases not matched to a gene: 10. CDR3 length: 14 residues. In germline, CDR1 is DFQATT, CDR2 SNEGSKA (reference sequence). CDR3 in amino acids: CSASRQGAKGEAFF. The CDR3 DNA sequence: TGCAGTGCTTCACGACAGGGGGCAAAGGGTGAAGCTTTCTTT.

V usage is TRBV7-3 and J usage is TRBJ1-1, with a tentative D call TRBD1 (5 bases). This CDR3 is built from 13 residues. Per germline, CDR1 SGHTA and CDR2 FQGTGA. V lost 0 bases and J lost 8, with 10 bases in between. The CDR3 region is CASSLTLAGEAFF. CDR3 sequence (DNA): TGTGCCAGCAGCTTAACATTGGCAGGGGAAGCTTTCTTT.

This clonotype was seen at least ten times. The rearrangement joins TRBV4-3 to TRBJ2-4; 12 bases match TRBD1. This CDR3 contains 18 residues. From germline, CDR1 is LGHNA and CDR2 YSLEER. The ends lost 3 bases at V and 9 bases at J; junction bases unmatched: 15. For the CDR3, the DNA is TGCGCCAGCAGCCAGGTGTTCCGGGACAGGGGGCAGGGTAGCATTCAGTACTTC. It yields the protein CASSQVFRDRGQGSIQYF.

This clonotype was seen more than once but under ten times. V is TRBV29-1 and J is TRBJ2-3; D is tentatively TRBD1 or TRBD2 (6 bases each). V lost 2 bases and J lost 7, with 10 bases in between. This CDR3 region has 12 residues. Germline V gene lookup returns CDR1 SQVTM and CDR2 ANQGSEA. CDR3 residues: CSVESGANTQYF. The CDR3 bases are TGCAGCGTTGAATCGGGGGCGAATACGCAGTATTTT.